The entry below gives a single TCR beta chain sequence along with its context. Antigen unknown. These data belong to a study of cytomegalovirus exposure and HLA in healthy donors. Study-wide findings and caveats: Roughly uniform depth of sequencing across donors was assumed in presence/absence analyses. Rarity characterized most TCR sequences, yet some public TCRs appeared in many donors.

The CDR3 totals 13 residues. With 1 base removed from V and 3 bases from J, the gap between germline ends came to 6 bases. The V gene's germline CDR1 is LNHNV and CDR2 YYDKDF (reference sequence). A multiplex PCR was run with 60 Vbeta primers and 13 Jbeta primers. Produced via immunoSEQ multiplex PCR; TCRdb's table is partial and in-frame only. The table shows 95,000 to 110,000 clones, with around 73% occurring only once. What was sequenced was PBMCs. The sequence was obtained from a man aged 25-45 years in good health and CMV-seronegative. The chain carries TRBV15 and TRBJ1-2; D ambiguous. This CDR3 is CATSRGSDYGYTF. CDR3 in DNA: TGTGCCACCAGCAGAGGTTCCGACTATGGCTACACCTTC.